This section outlines one T cell receptor (beta chain) sequence together with its context. No antigen is known for it. As originally analysed: A classifier of distant metastasis in papillary thyroid cancer was built from CDR3 differences (across clinicopathological groups). TCRdb ran MiXCR on the PCR reads. These V and J calls derive from TCRdb rather than the authors' analysis. In the table there are some 20,000 clones, 15% to 18% of which are singletons. This entry belongs to a study of metastatic and nonmetastatic thyroid tumors. Study details: A comparison of repertoires was made across blood and tumor or nodule tissue from malignant and benign thyroid patients.

Findings of the study overall: TCR beta diversity was reportedly significantly higher in malignant thyroid tumors than benign nodules, in blood and tumor.

All patients were treatment-naive before thyroid surgery. The source of this sequence is a female donor with papillary thyroid cancer or a benign thyroid nodule (not recorded which). Some clones in this sample may be carry-over from other donors' samples. Sequenced: blood.

CDR3 sequence: CAWSTGQGFEQYF. The CDR3 DNA reads TGTGCCTGGAGTACCGGGCAGGGGTTCGAGCAGTACTTC. This chain links TRBV30 with TRBJ2-7; the D gene is possibly TRBD1 (6 bases). The V gene lost 2 bases and the J gene lost 6 bases, with 14 bases spanning the gap. The CDR3 runs to 13 residues. Germline lookup yields CDR1 GTSNPN and CDR2 SVGIG (reference sequence).